The clone carrying this TCR beta chain appeared a few times. The V gene lost 2 bases and the J gene lost 3 bases, with 7 bases spanning the gap. The length of the CDR3 is 13 residues. The germline V gene encodes CDR1 MNHNS and CDR2 SASEGT. Profiling relied on immunoSEQ multiplex PCR, and the TCRdb table lists in-frame clones only, not all of them. The data hold 180,000 or so clones, with roughly 82% observed a single time. The sample is drawn from a study of blood T cell repertoires in COVID-19. Study at large: T cells, B-cell-depleted T cells, or PBMCs supplied cDNA or gDNA.

Sequenced sample: PBMCs or T cells enriched from blood (not recorded which). The clonotype was recovered from a man aged 40-49 years with acute COVID-19. This chain joins TRBV6-1 and TRBJ1-1; D is perhaps TRBD1 (5 bases). The CDR3 DNA is TGTGCCAGCAGTGAAAGGGGTCACACTGAAGCTTTCTTT. Residues: CASSERGHTEAFF.